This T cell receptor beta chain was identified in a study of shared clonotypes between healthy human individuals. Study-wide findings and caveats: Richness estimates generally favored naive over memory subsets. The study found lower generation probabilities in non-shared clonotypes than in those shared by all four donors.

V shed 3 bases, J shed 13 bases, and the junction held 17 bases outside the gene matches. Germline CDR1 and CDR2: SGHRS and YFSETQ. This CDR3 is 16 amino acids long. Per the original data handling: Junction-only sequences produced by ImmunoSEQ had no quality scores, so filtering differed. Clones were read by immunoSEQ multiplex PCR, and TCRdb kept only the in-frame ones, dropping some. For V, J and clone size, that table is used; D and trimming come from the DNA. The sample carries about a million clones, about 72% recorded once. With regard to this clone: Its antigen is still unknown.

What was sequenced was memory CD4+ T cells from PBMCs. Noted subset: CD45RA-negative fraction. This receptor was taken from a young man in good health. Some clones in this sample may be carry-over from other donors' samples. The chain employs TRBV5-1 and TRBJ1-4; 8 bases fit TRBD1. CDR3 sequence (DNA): TGCGCCAGCAGCTACCGGCAATCCGAACAGGGGACAGGACTGTTTTTT. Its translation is CASSYRQSEQGTGLFF.